This TCR beta chain originates from a study of cytomegalovirus exposure and HLA in healthy donors. Overall study context: As released early, the data held approximately 80 million unique TCRs from HLA-typed donors.

Details on this clone: Its antigen is unknown.

The PCR had 60 Vbeta and 13 Jbeta primers. Some clones are missing from TCRdb's copy, which holds only in-frame ones; the method was immunoSEQ multiplex PCR. Among about 73,000 clones listed, 80% were seen once. Everyone who donated was a healthy bone marrow donor. The trim removed 5 bases at V and 0 bases at J, leaving 7 bases unmatched. Per the germline V gene, CDR1 is SEHNR and CDR2 is FQNEAQ (reference sequence). The CDR3 length is 17 residues. The study's findings and limits: The study labeled roughly 160 TCR beta chains cytomegalovirus-associated. In an earlier analysis, in 540 or so donors, most V segments appeared productive either ~90% or ~30% of the time.

V and J are TRBV7-9 and TRBJ2-1, with TRBD2 identical over 10 bases. The receptor's source is a male donor in good health and CMV-seronegative. Sequencing used PBMCs. The CDR3 DNA reads as TGTGCCAGCAGCCCCGAGCGGGGGGGGATCTCCTACAATGAGCAGTTCTTC. Amino acids: CASSPERGGISYNEQFF.